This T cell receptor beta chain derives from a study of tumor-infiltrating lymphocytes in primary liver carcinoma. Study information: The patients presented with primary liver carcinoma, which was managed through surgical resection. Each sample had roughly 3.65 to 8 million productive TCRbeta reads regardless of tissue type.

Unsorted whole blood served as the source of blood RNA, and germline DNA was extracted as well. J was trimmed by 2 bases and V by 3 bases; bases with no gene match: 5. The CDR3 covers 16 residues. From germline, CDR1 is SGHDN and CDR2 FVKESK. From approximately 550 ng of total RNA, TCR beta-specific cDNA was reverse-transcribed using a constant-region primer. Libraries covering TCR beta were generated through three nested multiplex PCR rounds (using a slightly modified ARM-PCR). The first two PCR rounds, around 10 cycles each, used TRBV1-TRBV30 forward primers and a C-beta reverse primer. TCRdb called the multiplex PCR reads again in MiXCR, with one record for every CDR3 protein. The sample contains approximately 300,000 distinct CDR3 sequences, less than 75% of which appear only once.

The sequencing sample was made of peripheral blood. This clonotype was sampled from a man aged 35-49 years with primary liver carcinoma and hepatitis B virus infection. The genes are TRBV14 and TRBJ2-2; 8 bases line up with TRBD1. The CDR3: CASSQRTGLNTGELFF. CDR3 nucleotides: TGTGCCAGCAGCCAGCGGACAGGGCTAAACACCGGGGAGCTGTTTTTT. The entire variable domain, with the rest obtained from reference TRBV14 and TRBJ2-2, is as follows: EAGVTQFPSHSVIEKGQTVTLRCDPISGHDNLYWYRRVMGKEIKFLLHFVKESKQDESGMPNNRFLAERTGGTYSTLKVQPAELEDSGVYFCASSQRTGLNTGELFFGEGSRLTVL.